This T cell receptor (beta chain) appears in the sequencing data of a study of radiotherapy plus CTLA-4 blockade in lung cancer. The table came from immunoSEQ multiplex PCR; TCRdb's copy has only in-frame clones and leaves some out. Of approximately 53,000 clones in the sample, roughly 84% are singletons; the top ten hold 25% to 30%. Broader study findings: Alongside interferon-beta, early blood T cell clone dynamics were reportedly the best predictor of response.

This clone was detected a few times. The antigen is not known. This TCR derives from a human donor with non-small cell lung cancer whose response to radiotherapy plus ipilimumab could not be evaluated. The specimen was peripheral blood, collected from a patient treated with radiotherapy plus ipilimumab.

CDR3 coding DNA: TGTGCCAGCAGTTTCCCTGAGTGGCGGGAGGGCCGGAATGAGCAGTTCTTC. Translation gives CASSFPEWREGRNEQFF. The rearrangement uses TRBV28 and TRBJ2-1; TRBD2 aligns across 9 bases. Germline loops: CDR1 MDHEN, CDR2 SYDVKM. CDR3 size: 17 residues. J was trimmed by 7 bases and V by 3 bases; bases with no gene match: 13.